The 16 T cell receptor beta chains below all came from one sample that was sequenced in a study of blood T cell repertoires in COVID-19. Assay used: immunoSEQ multiplex PCR; TCRdb lists only in-frame clones, some missing. The top ten clones hold under 4.5% of a sample with about 240,000 clones, around four fifths of them seen once. The sample taken for sequencing was peripheral blood. The receptors stem from a man in his fifties with acute or convalescent COVID-19.

This clone turned up a few times. The J gene is TRBJ2-5, the V gene TRBV11-2; D call uncertain. CDR1 and CDR2 from the germline V gene are SGHAT and FQNNGV. CDR3 size: 13 residues. Trimming stripped 2 bases from V and 8 bases from J, with 12 bases between. This chain's CDR3 is CASSLFAGGTQYF. The CDR3 bases are TGTGCCAGCAGCTTATTCGCTGGCGGTACCCAGTACTTC.

This sequence joins TRBV6-5 and TRBJ2-7, with D tentatively TRBD1 (5 bases). Per germline, CDR1 MNHEY and CDR2 SVGAGI. The CDR3 is 12 residues long. V lost 2 bases to trimming and J lost 9 bases, with 11 bases between them. The CDR3 region is CASSYPGRVQYF. CDR3 nucleotide sequence: TGTGCCAGCAGTTACCCAGGCAGGGTGCAGTACTTC.

CDR3 nucleotides: TGCGCCAGCAGCCGAAAAGAACCGGGACAGGGGTACGAGCAGTACTTC. It codes for CASSRKEPGQGYEQYF. The chain couples TRBV4-1 to TRBJ2-7, with 10 bases identical to TRBD1. Germline loops: CDR1 MGHRA, CDR2 YSYEKL. The CDR3 loop spans 16 amino acids. The V segment lost 4 bases and the J segment 4 bases; nucleotides outside the gene matches: 10.

The V gene is TRBV5-1, the J gene TRBJ2-3, with 15 positions matching TRBD2. Losses at the gene ends were 4 bases for V and 4 bases for J; bases not matched to a gene: 7. CDR3 size: 17 residues. The V gene's germline CDR1 is SGHRS and CDR2 YFSETQ. Here the CDR3 DNA reads TGCGCCAGCAGCCCGGGACTAGCGGGAGGATCGGCAGATACGCAGTATTTT. As protein: CASSPGLAGGSADTQYF.

The chain recombines TRBV5-1 with TRBJ2-1, with TRBD2 as a possible D gene (5 bases). Germline CDR1 and CDR2: SGHRS and YFSETQ. The CDR3 has 15 amino acids. Trimming removed 5 bases at V and 7 bases at J, with 19 bases between. The CDR3 loop reads CASRIDGDRRNEQFF. The DNA for the CDR3 is TGCGCCAGCAGAATTGACGGGGATCGAAGGAATGAGCAGTTCTTC.

The J gene is TRBJ2-7, the V gene TRBV10-3; TRBD1 matches 10 bases. Germline loops: CDR1 ENHRY, CDR2 SYGVKD. With 8 bases clipped from V and 5 bases from J, the junction kept 9 bases outside the gene matches. This CDR3 region has 14 residues. The CDR3 reads CAIQRTGGLHEQYF. The CDR3 nucleotides are TGTGCCATCCAAAGGACAGGGGGGCTCCACGAGCAGTACTTC.

The chain employs TRBV7-3 and TRBJ2-5; the D gene is possibly TRBD2 (6 bases). CDR3 length: 15 residues. V gave up 2 bases and J gave up 6 bases, with 16 bases separating them. Germline V gives CDR1 SGHTA, CDR2 FQGTGA. The chain's CDR3 is CASSLVPGEGQTQYF. Here the CDR3 DNA reads TGTGCCAGCAGCTTAGTTCCGGGGGAAGGCCAGACCCAGTACTTC.

V usage is TRBV24-1 and J usage is TRBJ2-1; tentatively, D is TRBD1 (6 bases). Trimming took off 5 bases at V and 3 bases at J, with 16 bases between the two ends. The germline CDR1 and CDR2 sequences are KGHDR and SFDVKD. This CDR3 spans 16 amino acids. For the CDR3, the DNA is TGTGCCACCAGTGGTAGTGAGGGGGTCGGCTACAATGAGCAGTTCTTC. Translated, it gives CATSGSEGVGYNEQFF.

CDR3 DNA sequence: TGTGCCAGCAGCCTCACAGGGAGCAGGTATAATTCACCCCTCCACTTT. This gives the protein CASSLTGSRYNSPLHF. The chain joins TRBV5-5 to TRBJ1-6; the D gene is possibly TRBD1 (6 bases). With 4 bases removed from V and 4 bases from J, the gap between germline ends came to 15 bases. Germline CDR1 is SGHKS and CDR2 is YYEKEE (reference sequence). The CDR3 is made up of 16 amino acids.

The chain employs TRBV30 and TRBJ2-7; TRBD2 might be the D (5 bases). Germline V gene data show CDR1 as GTSNPN and CDR2 as SVGIG (reference sequence). The CDR3 sequence is 11 residues long. The V gene lost 0 bases and the J gene lost 5 bases, with 5 bases spanning the gap. This CDR3 is CAWSVADEQYF. CDR3 DNA: TGTGCCTGGAGTGTAGCGGACGAGCAGTACTTC.

This rearrangement joins TRBV18 to TRBJ1-5, with a weak D call TRBD1 (5 bases). This CDR3 region has 15 residues. Germline-derived CDR1 and CDR2 are KGHSH and LQKENI. V was shortened by 0 bases and J by 3 bases, with 9 bases between the two germline ends. For the CDR3, the DNA is TGTGCCAGCTCACCACCCCAGGGTCACAATCAGCCCCAGCATTTT. Translated: CASSPPQGHNQPQHF.

This clone was recorded only once. The J gene is TRBJ2-2, the V gene TRBV9; the match to TRBD1 covers 7 bases. The CDR3 has 16 amino acids. Trimming cost V 4 bases and J 3 bases; bases outside gene matches: 9. The germline V gene encodes CDR1 SGDLS and CDR2 YYNGEE. CDR3 sequence (DNA): TGTGCCAGCAGCCCCTGGCCAGGGGGAGACACCGGGGAGCTGTTTTTT. This gives the protein CASSPWPGGDTGELFF.

V and J are TRBV4-1 and TRBJ2-1; TRBD1 is a possible D gene (6 bases). The CDR3 contains 13 residues. Germline lookup yields CDR1 MGHRA and CDR2 YSYEKL. The germline V and J ends were trimmed by 6 bases and 4 bases, with 10 bases remaining between them. Written as DNA, the CDR3 is TGCGCCAGCAGTCTACAGGGTTACAATGAGCAGTTCTTC. It yields the protein CASSLQGYNEQFF.

The chain carries TRBV7-9 and TRBJ1-6; D not certain. Trimming removed 4 bases at V and 12 bases at J, with 13 bases between. Per the germline V gene, CDR1 is SEHNR and CDR2 is FQNEAQ (reference sequence). CDR3 length: 13 amino acids. Here the CDR3 DNA reads TGTGCCAGCAGCTCACCATCCATCGGACCCCTCCACTTT. This translates into CASSSPSIGPLHF.

This clone showed up just once. In nucleotides, the CDR3 is TGTGCCAGCAGTTACGGGGGCACCCCGGACACTGAAGCTTTCTTT. As protein: CASSYGGTPDTEAFF. The chain carries TRBV6-5 and TRBJ1-1; D possibly corresponds to TRBD1 (6 bases). There are 15 residues in the CDR3. Trimming took 2 bases from V and 3 from J, leaving 13 bases between them. Germline V gene data show CDR1 as MNHEY and CDR2 as SVGAGI.

This clone came up once. The chain recombines TRBV3-1 (or the pseudogene TRBV3-2) with TRBJ1-3; D gene unclear. Germline V gene data show CDR1 as LGHDT and CDR2 as YNNKEL (reference sequence). V lost 4 bases and J lost 2, with 12 bases in between. The length of the CDR3 is 15 residues. The CDR3 bases are TGTGCCAGCAGCCCTTCAGTTGCGGCTGGAAACACCATATATTTT. Protein product: CASSPSVAAGNTIYF.